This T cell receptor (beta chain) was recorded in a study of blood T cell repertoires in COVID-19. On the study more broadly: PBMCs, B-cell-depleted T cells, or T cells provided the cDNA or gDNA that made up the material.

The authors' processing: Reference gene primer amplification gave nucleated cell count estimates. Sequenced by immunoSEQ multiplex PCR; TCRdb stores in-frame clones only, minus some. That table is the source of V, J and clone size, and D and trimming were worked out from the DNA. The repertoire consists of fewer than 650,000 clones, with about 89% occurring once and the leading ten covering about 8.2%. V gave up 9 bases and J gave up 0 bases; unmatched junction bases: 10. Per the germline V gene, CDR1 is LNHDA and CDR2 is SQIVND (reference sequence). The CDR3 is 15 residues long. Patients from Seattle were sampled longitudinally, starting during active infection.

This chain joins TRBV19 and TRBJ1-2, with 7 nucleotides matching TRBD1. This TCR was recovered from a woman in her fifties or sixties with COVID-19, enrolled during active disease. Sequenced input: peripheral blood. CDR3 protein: CASSNRDRSNYGYTF. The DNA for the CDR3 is TGTGCCAGCTCGAACCGGGACAGATCTAACTATGGCTACACCTTC.